Below, 11 T cell receptor beta chains from the same sample are listed, as sequenced in a study of identical twins. TCRdb called the 5' RACE reads again in MiXCR, with one record for every CDR3 protein. This table holds some 900,000 distinct CDR3 sequences, about 12% found once. These data were also filed under a second study, of yellow fever vaccine responses in identical twins.

The sequenced sample consisted of PBMCs. The source is a woman aged 18-35 years in good health.

This chain connects TRBV4-1 to TRBJ2-3; no clear D gene. Germline CDR1 MGHRA, CDR2 YSYEKL. The CDR3 sequence is 14 residues long. Trimming took 0 bases from V and 10 from J, leaving 14 bases between them. CDR3 residues: CASSQEGPSAAQYF. CDR3 DNA sequence: TGCGCCAGCAGCCAAGAGGGTCCATCAGCCGCGCAGTATTTT.

This sequence joins TRBV7-2 and TRBJ2-3; 8 bases agree with TRBD1. The CDR3 sequence is 17 residues long. Germline V gene sequence: CDR1 SGHTA, CDR2 FQGNSA. V lost 0 bases to trimming and J lost 3 bases; unmatched junction nucleotides: 8. The CDR3 spells CASSLALAGQGTDTQYF. The CDR3 nucleotides read TGTGCCAGCAGCTTAGCGCTCGCAGGACAGGGAACAGATACGCAGTATTTT.

The chain is built from TRBV5-1 and TRBJ2-5; D may match TRBD1 or TRBD2 (5 bases each). The germline CDR1 and CDR2 sequences are SGHRS and YFSETQ. This CDR3 region has 15 residues. V lost 4 bases to trimming and J lost 5 bases, with 18 bases between them. In DNA form, the CDR3 reads TGCGCCAGCAGCCACCGAGTGGGGGTGTGGGAGACCCAGTACTTC. Translation gives CASSHRVGVWETQYF.

V usage is TRBV12-3 or TRBV12-4 and J usage is TRBJ1-5, with 7 bases matching TRBD1. CDR3 length: 14 residues. Trimming removed 6 bases from V and 6 bases from J; junction bases left unmatched: 8. In DNA, the CDR3 is TGTGCCAGCAGCTACGGACAGGTGGGTCAGCCCCAGCATTTT. Translation gives CASSYGQVGQPQHF.

Only a few counts were recorded for this clonotype. The rearrangement uses TRBV10-3 and TRBJ2-7; D remains ambiguous. The CDR3 loop spans 13 amino acids. The germline V and J ends were trimmed by 3 bases and 5 bases, with 11 bases remaining between them. Germline V gives CDR1 ENHRY, CDR2 SYGVKD. The CDR3 DNA reads as TGTGCCATCAGTGAAAAAGGTGACGACGAGCAGTACGTC. This translates into CAISEKGDDEQYV.

This clonotype occurred a few times. The V call is TRBV12-3 or TRBV12-4, the J call TRBJ1-1; unclear D gene. This CDR3 is 13 amino acids long. V was pared by 6 bases and J by 1 base, with 9 bases between. The CDR3 DNA follows: TGTGCCAGCAGCCATAAGAAGAACACTGAAGCTTTCTTT. It codes for CASSHKKNTEAFF.

The chain joins TRBV4-1 to TRBJ2-1, with 8 bases fitting TRBD2. Per the germline V gene, CDR1 is MGHRA and CDR2 is YSYEKL. The V segment lost 0 bases and the J segment 3 bases; nucleotides outside the gene matches: 4. CDR3 length equals 16 residues. CDR3 sequence: CASSQDPAGVYNEQFF. DNA of the CDR3: TGCGCCAGCAGCCAAGATCCAGCGGGAGTCTACAATGAGCAGTTCTTC.

The chain employs TRBV29-1 and TRBJ2-2; D may correspond to TRBD1 or TRBD2 (5 bases each). V was shortened by 4 bases and J by 4 bases, with 7 bases between the two germline ends. CDR1 and CDR2 (germline): SQVTM, ANQGSEA. The CDR3 spans 12 residues. CDR3 region: CSVGGSTGELFF. The CDR3 DNA reads TGCAGCGTTGGGGGGTCCACCGGGGAGCTGTTTTTT.

The chain recombines TRBV29-1 with TRBJ2-3; 11 bases agree with TRBD2. The germline gives CDR1 SQVTM, CDR2 ANQGSEA. CDR3 length: 13 residues. The trim removed 6 bases at V and 5 bases at J, leaving 4 bases unmatched. The CDR3: CSVLAGVKDTQYF. The DNA for the CDR3 is TGCAGCGTACTAGCGGGAGTAAAAGATACGCAGTATTTT.

This clonotype has at least ten counts. The gene calls are TRBV20-1 and TRBJ2-4, with 7 bases that match TRBD1. V gave up 3 bases and J gave up 8 bases; unmatched junction bases: 7. The CDR3 is made up of 13 amino acids. The germline gives CDR1 DFQATT, CDR2 SNEGSKA (reference sequence). The CDR3: CSARVTGLDIQYF. In DNA form, the CDR3 reads TGCAGTGCTAGGGTGACAGGGCTGGACATTCAGTACTTC.

In regard to this clonotype: This may be a read error: a much more frequent sequence differs by one nucleotide. The rearrangement links TRBV10-3 to TRBJ1-5; 11 positions match TRBD1. This CDR3 region has 15 residues. Germline CDR1 reads ENHRY; CDR2 reads SYGVKD. Germline trimming cut 6 bases from V and 7 bases from J; bases unmatched to any gene: 8. The CDR3 region is CAIRPRTGGYQPQHF. The CDR3, as DNA: TGTGCCATCAGGCCCCGGACAGGGGGCTACCAGCCCCAGCATTTT.